The next 9 T cell receptor beta chains were all read from a single sample in a study of blood T cell repertoires in COVID-19 (dated by TCRdb to the early 2020s). Preparation of the library involved the immunoSEQ multiplex PCR assay. TCRdb took this table from immuneACCESS and kept in-frame rearrangements with V and J called. Such tables lack part of the clones; where checked against another copy, unresolved V genes explain under half of the gap, and the rest is unexplained. The sample records tens of thousands of clones, 80% to 90% of which are singletons. The ten top clones hold around 48% of the sample. What was sequenced was peripheral blood. Every receptor here comes from a human donor with acute or convalescent COVID-19. The donor label of this sample is uncertain.

This chain joins TRBV19 and TRBJ1-5, with D perhaps matching TRBD1 (5 bases). V was clipped by 10 bases and J by 4 bases, with 17 bases between them. From germline, CDR1 is LNHDA and CDR2 SQIVND (reference sequence). The CDR3 covers 14 residues. CDR3 amino acids: CATEPGSRNQPQHF. CDR3 coding DNA: TGTGCCACCGAACCAGGGTCTAGGAATCAGCCCCAGCATTTT.

The rearrangement joins TRBV6-2 or TRBV6-3 to TRBJ2-1; 12 bases are shared with TRBD2. Germline loops: CDR1 MNHEY, CDR2 SVGEGT. The CDR3 loop spans 16 amino acids. V was clipped by 5 bases and J by 4 bases; unmatched bases: 6. This CDR3 reads CASSRLAGGSYNEQFF. The CDR3 DNA is TGTGCCAGCAGTCGGCTAGCGGGAGGGTCATACAATGAGCAGTTCTTC.

The chain joins TRBV5-1 to TRBJ2-7, with 10 bases lining up with TRBD2. Germline values: CDR1 SGHRS, CDR2 YFSETQ. The CDR3 loop spans 15 amino acids. V lost 5 bases to trimming and J lost 7 bases; unmatched junction nucleotides: 12. Here the CDR3 reads CASSWQAGGRSEQYF. CDR3 coding DNA: TGCGCCAGCAGTTGGCAAGCGGGAGGGCGATCGGAGCAGTACTTC. The full variable domain, its missing parts supplied by reference TRBV5-1 and TRBJ2-7, is KAGVTQTPRYLIKTRGQQVTLSCSPISGHRSVSWYQQTPGQGLQFLFEYFSETQRNKGNFPGRFSGRQFSNSRSEMNVSTLELGDSALYLCASSWQAGGRSEQYFGPGTRLTVT.

The chain couples TRBV19 to TRBJ2-5; 7 bases are a match to TRBD2. Per the germline V gene, CDR1 is LNHDA and CDR2 is SQIVND (reference sequence). The length of the CDR3 is 16 residues. V trimming: 5 bases; J trimming: 4 bases; junction bases outside the gene matches: 13. This CDR3 is CASSGGKGTIGETQYF. DNA of the CDR3: TGTGCCAGTAGTGGGGGGAAGGGGACTATCGGAGAGACCCAGTACTTC.

CDR3 sequence: CASRLGGTGRGSYNEQFF. The CDR3 DNA follows: TGTGCAAGTCGCTTAGGGGGGACAGGGCGGGGCTCCTACAATGAGCAGTTCTTC. The chain recombines TRBV12-2 with TRBJ2-1; the table names TRBD1, a call not compared with the DNA. TRBV12-2 is flagged as a pseudogene. The CDR3 extends over 18 amino acids.

This chain joins TRBV5-6 and TRBJ2-5; TRBD2 aligns across 12 bases. The CDR3 runs 16 residues. The germline V gene encodes CDR1 SGHDT and CDR2 YYEEEE. V dropped 5 bases and J dropped 4; count of bases not matched to a gene: 9. CDR3 coding DNA: TGTGCCAGCAGGTCCGTCCTAGCGGGGGGGCTAGAGACCCAGTACTTC. Residues: CASRSVLAGGLETQYF. Together with reference TRBV5-6 and TRBJ2-5, the CDR3 gives the full variable domain: DAGVTQSPTHLIKTRGQQVTLRCSPKSGHDTVSWYQQALGQGPQFIFQYYEEEERQRGNFPDRFSGHQFPNYSSELNVNALLLGDSALYLCASRSVLAGGLETQYFGPGTRLLVL.

The genes are TRBV12-3 or TRBV12-4 and TRBJ2-3; D is possibly TRBD1 (5 bases). V lost 4 bases and J lost 6, with 8 bases in between. CDR3 length: 12 amino acids. In DNA form, the CDR3 reads TGTGCCAGCAGTTCGGACAATGATACGCAGTATTTT. Protein sequence: CASSSDNDTQYF.

This chain joins TRBV10-2 and TRBJ1-5; 8 nucleotides agree with TRBD1. Trimming cost V 3 bases and J 4 bases; bases outside gene matches: 5. Per the germline V gene, CDR1 is WSHSY and CDR2 is SAAADI. The CDR3 is made up of 15 amino acids. DNA of the CDR3: TGCGCCAGCAGTGAATTGGACAGGGCGAATCAGCCCCAGCATTTT. Amino acids: CASSELDRANQPQHF.

V gene TRBV11-2 combines with J gene TRBJ2-1; 8 bases agree with TRBD1. Trimming removed 1 base from V and 6 bases from J; junction bases left unmatched: 5. The germline V gene has CDR1 SGHAT and CDR2 FQNNGV. This CDR3 has 15 amino acids. The CDR3 bases are TGTGCCAGCAGCTTAGGGGGACAGGCCGGCAATGAGCAGTTCTTC. This encodes CASSLGGQAGNEQFF.